A single sample is the source of the 17 T cell receptor beta chains below, sequenced in a study of T cell responses to AZD1222 COVID-19 vaccine. Here immunoSEQ multiplex PCR was the method, and the copy in TCRdb shows in-frame clones only, minus some. Seen here are roughly 53,000 clones, around 84% observed once, and the top ten hold over 25%. The input for sequencing was peripheral blood, taken on day 0 of AZD1222 vaccination. The receptor source for this set is an adult in good health.

The chain uses TRBV6-6 and TRBJ1-2; D is uncertain. This CDR3 contains 14 residues. Germline V gives CDR1 MNHNY, CDR2 SVGAGI (reference sequence). The V end lost 7 bases, the J end lost 0 bases, and 12 bases lay between the germline ends. Here the CDR3 DNA reads TGTGCCAGCATGGACGGACCAGCTAACTATGGCTACACCTTC. It specifies CASMDGPANYGYTF.

This CDR3 reads CASQGTVSSYNEQFF. The CDR3 DNA follows: TGCGCCAGTCAGGGTACGGTAAGCTCCTACAATGAGCAGTTCTTC. V gene TRBV10-2 combines with J gene TRBJ2-1, with a tentative D call TRBD1 (5 bases). Looked up from germline, CDR1 is WSHSY and CDR2 is SAAADI. The CDR3 contains 15 residues. Trimming stripped 9 bases from V and 0 bases from J, with 15 bases between.

This rearrangement joins TRBV5-4 to TRBJ1-4; D ambiguous. The CDR3 sequence is 13 residues long. The germline V gene encodes CDR1 SGHNT and CDR2 YYREEE (reference sequence). Trimming cost V 3 bases and J 4 bases, with 7 bases left between them. DNA for the CDR3: TGTGCCAGCAGCTCGGACCGTAATGAAAAACTGTTTTTT. It encodes CASSSDRNEKLFF.

The chain recombines TRBV4-1 with TRBJ1-1, with TRBD1 identical over 8 bases. CDR1 is MGHRA and CDR2 is YSYEKL in the germline V gene. V lost 4 bases, J lost 0 bases, and 4 bases stayed unmatched. This CDR3 is built from 15 residues. CDR3: CASSRGQGMNTEAFF. CDR3 coding DNA: TGCGCCAGCAGCCGTGGACAGGGCATGAACACTGAAGCTTTCTTT.

The chain joins TRBV18 to TRBJ2-1, with 10 bases aligning to TRBD1. V dropped 1 base and J dropped 7; count of bases not matched to a gene: 7. CDR3 size: 16 residues. CDR1 KGHSH and CDR2 LQKENI come from the germline V gene. The CDR3 coding sequence is TGTGCCAGCTCACCACGAGACAGGGGGCTTAATAATGAGCAGTTCTTC. Translated, it gives CASSPRDRGLNNEQFF.

This chain joins TRBV11-2 and TRBJ1-5; possibly TRBD1 for D (5 bases). The CDR3 is 13 residues long. V lost 1 base to trimming and J lost 8 bases, with 9 bases between them. The V gene's germline CDR1 is SGHAT and CDR2 FQNNGV. CDR3 sequence reads: CASSLGGVEPQHF. The CDR3 nucleotides read TGTGCCAGCAGCTTAGGGGGCGTTGAGCCCCAGCATTTT.

The genes are TRBV19 and TRBJ1-3; 10 bases fit TRBD1. CDR1 is LNHDA, CDR2 SQIVND, per germline (reference sequence). CDR3 size: 15 residues. V shed 5 bases and J 2 bases; nucleotides not matched to a gene: 3. The CDR3 DNA reads as TGTGCCAGTAGTGCGGACAGGGGGGCTGGAAACACCATATATTTT. Translating it yields CASSADRGAGNTIYF.

The CDR3 coding sequence is TGTGCCAGCAGCTTAGGCTTGCTAGCGGGAGCTATCGGGGAGCTGTTTTTT. Encoded protein: CASSLGLLAGAIGELFF. The chain has TRBV11-2 and TRBJ2-2, with 10 bases that match TRBD2. This CDR3 is built from 17 residues. The V gene's germline CDR1 is SGHAT and CDR2 FQNNGV. Trimming removed 1 base from V and 7 bases from J; junction bases left unmatched: 9.

V gene TRBV5-8 combines with J gene TRBJ2-2; 11 bases are shared with TRBD2. Germline V gives CDR1 SGHTS, CDR2 YDEGEE. The CDR3 is 17 amino acids. The V segment lost 2 bases and the J segment 7 bases; nucleotides outside the gene matches: 10. The CDR3 loop is CASSFPTSGSISGELFF. The CDR3 DNA follows: TGTGCCAGCAGCTTTCCTACTAGCGGGAGTATTAGCGGGGAGCTGTTTTTT.

The rearrangement joins TRBV12-3 or TRBV12-4 to TRBJ2-2; possible D gene TRBD1, 5 bases. Trimming cost V 10 bases and J 4 bases, with 13 bases left between them. The CDR3 covers 13 residues. The CDR3 DNA reads as TGTGCCACCCAAGGGGCGGCCACCGGGGAGCTGTTTTTT. It specifies CATQGAATGELFF.

The rearrangement joins TRBV6-5 to TRBJ2-5, with D perhaps matching TRBD2 (6 bases). Germline V gene sequence: CDR1 MNHEY, CDR2 SVGAGI. The CDR3 contains 15 residues. Trimming took 7 bases from V and 5 from J, leaving 20 bases between them. This CDR3 is CASTPRGEARETQYF. CDR3 in DNA: TGTGCCAGCACCCCGCGAGGGGAGGCCCGGGAGACCCAGTACTTC.

The chain combines TRBV30 with TRBJ2-7, with 9 bases lining up with TRBD2. In germline, CDR1 is GTSNPN, CDR2 SVGIG (reference sequence). The CDR3 loop spans 15 amino acids. The V and J ends lost 1 base and 0 bases, in that order; junction bases with no gene match: 4. This chain's CDR3 is CAWSASSGSSYEQYF. Here the CDR3 DNA reads TGTGCCTGGAGTGCAAGTAGCGGGAGCTCCTACGAGCAGTACTTC.

The V call is TRBV6-6, the J call TRBJ2-3, with 13 bases matching TRBD2. Looked up from germline, CDR1 is MNHNY and CDR2 is SVGAGI (reference sequence). This CDR3 is built from 18 residues. V was clipped by 5 bases and J by 5 bases; unmatched bases: 13. CDR3 in amino acids: CASSRSGLAGYGGDTQYF. Here the CDR3 DNA reads TGTGCCAGCAGTCGCTCGGGACTAGCGGGATACGGCGGAGATACGCAGTATTTT.

The chain uses TRBV11-2 and TRBJ1-2; D is ambiguous. CDR1 and CDR2 (germline): SGHAT, FQNNGV. This CDR3 is 16 amino acids long. Between the trimmed V and J ends, which lost 0 bases and 4 bases, there was a span of 15 bases. This CDR3 is CASSLDLGQASYGYTF. As DNA, the CDR3 is TGTGCCAGCAGCTTAGATCTAGGGCAGGCTTCCTATGGCTACACCTTC.

This clone appeared a single time. The CDR3 nucleotides are TGTGCCAGCAGTCGACAGGCCGCCTACACCTTC. The encoded protein is CASSRQAAYTF. V usage is TRBV2 and J usage is TRBJ1-2; D is perhaps TRBD1 (6 bases). The germline V gene has CDR1 SNHLY and CDR2 FYNNEI. CDR3 length: 11 amino acids. Trimming cost V 5 bases and J 10 bases, with 11 bases left between them. The whole variable domain, filled in from reference TRBV2 and TRBJ1-2, reads EPEVTQTPSHQVTQMGQEVILRCVPISNHLYFYWYRQILGQKVEFLVSFYNNEISEKSEIFDDQFSVERPDGSNFTLKIRSTKLEDSAMYFCASSRQAAYTFGSGTRLTVV.

This sequence joins TRBV10-3 and TRBJ2-5, with 7 bases lining up with TRBD1. The CDR3 consists of 18 residues. V lost 0 bases and J lost 2; bases outside the gene matches: 12. Germline loops: CDR1 ENHRY, CDR2 SYGVKD. Written as DNA, the CDR3 is TGTGCCATCAGTGAGTCACCCTCCTCCGGGACAGCACAAGAGACCCAGTACTTC. This codes for CAISESPSSGTAQETQYF.

The chain employs TRBV6-2 or TRBV6-3 and TRBJ1-1, with D possibly TRBD1 on 6 matching bases. Germline V gene sequence: CDR1 MNHEY, CDR2 SVGEGT. Trimming shortened V by 4 bases and J by 1 base, and 13 bases separated the two germline ends. CDR3 size: 15 residues. The CDR3 loop is CASSSHKGGNTEAFF. The DNA for the CDR3 is TGTGCCAGCAGTTCCCATAAGGGGGGGAACACTGAAGCTTTCTTT.